These 11 T cell receptor beta chains share one sample of origin, sequenced in a study of post-analysis software for immune sequencing data. No antigen has been identified for these receptors. Regarding the study as a whole: About 5 TRBV segments occurring more often in patients than controls included TRBV5-6, TRBV5-1 and TRBV20-1.

Each TCR beta cDNA library carried unique molecular identifiers. One entry per CDR3 protein, called by TCRdb with MiXCR from the PCR reads. The data show 750,000 to 950,000 distinct CDR3 sequences, roughly 50% seen once. Sequencing input: blood. All receptors come from a girl between 5 and 17 years old with multiple sclerosis.

This clonotype was picked up many times. V gene TRBV10-3 combines with J gene TRBJ2-1, with 10 bases aligning to TRBD2. Trimming at V came to 7 bases and at J to 6 bases, leaving 3 bases not matched to a gene. Germline loops: CDR1 ENHRY, CDR2 SYGVKD. The CDR3 loop spans 13 amino acids. Written as DNA, the CDR3 is TGTGCCATCATCGCTAGCGGGAGCAATGAGCAGTTCTTC. Translating gives CAIIASGSNEQFF.

This clonotype was found a few times. The CDR3, as DNA: TGTGCCAGCAGCTTAGCCCCAGCAGCCTACGAGCAGTACTTC. It codes for CASSLAPAAYEQYF. The chain carries TRBV7-2 and TRBJ2-7, with no clear D. In germline, CDR1 is SGHTA, CDR2 FQGNSA. This CDR3 is 14 amino acids long. With 0 bases removed from V and 2 bases from J, the gap between germline ends came to 8 bases.

This chain connects TRBV29-1 to TRBJ1-1; D gene ambiguous. CDR3 length equals 12 residues. Germline-derived CDR1 and CDR2 are SQVTM and ANQGSEA. V was trimmed by 4 bases and J by 0 bases, leaving 6 bases between them. The CDR3 loop is CSVVEVNTEAFF. The CDR3 region has the DNA TGCAGCGTTGTGGAAGTGAACACTGAAGCTTTCTTT.

The chain links TRBV5-5 to TRBJ2-1, with unresolved D. The DNA matches TRBJ2-7 better at its end, which makes the J call doubtful. The CDR3 extends over 15 amino acids. Germline V lookup: CDR1 SGHKS, CDR2 YYEKEE (reference sequence). The CDR3 reads CASSGPGPQNNEQYF. In nucleotides, the CDR3 is TGTGCCAGCAGCGGTCCCGGTCCCCAGAACAATGAGCAGTACTTC.

The V gene is TRBV15, the J gene TRBJ2-1, with TRBD2 matching over 10 bases. Per germline, CDR1 LNHNV and CDR2 YYDKDF (reference sequence). The CDR3 length is 15 residues. V was clipped by 4 bases and J by 2 bases; unmatched bases: 2. The chain's CDR3 is CATSITSGAYNEQFF. The CDR3 nucleotides read TGTGCCACCAGCATTACTAGCGGGGCCTACAATGAGCAGTTCTTC.

This clonotype was detected many times. V and J are TRBV6-6 and TRBJ1-2, with D possibly matching TRBD1 (6 bases). CDR1 and CDR2 from the germline V gene are MNHNY and SVGAGI (reference sequence). The CDR3 consists of 13 residues. Trimming removed 7 bases from V and 5 bases from J, with 14 bases in between. DNA of the CDR3: TGTGCCAGCACCCCCCCAGGGGAGTATGGCTACACCTTC. Translated: CASTPPGEYGYTF.

The sample holds a few counts of this clonotype. V gene TRBV20-1 combines with J gene TRBJ2-7, with D uncertain. Looked up from germline, CDR1 is DFQATT and CDR2 is SNEGSKA (reference sequence). The V end was cut by 1 base, the J end by 3 bases, with 13 bases between. The CDR3 spans 14 residues. CDR3 region: CSARASRVDYEQYF. CDR3 DNA sequence: TGCAGTGCTAGAGCCAGCCGGGTCGACTACGAGCAGTACTTC.

The rearrangement links TRBV10-3 to TRBJ1-5; D gene uncertain. Germline loops: CDR1 ENHRY, CDR2 SYGVKD. V was cut by 3 bases and J by 3 bases, with 12 bases left in between. This CDR3 is 15 amino acids long. The DNA of the CDR3 is TGTGCCATCAGTGATCCGGCTACTCCCAATCAGCCCCAGCATTTT. It codes for CAISDPATPNQPQHF.

The V call is TRBV7-3, the J call TRBJ2-3; 14 bases are a match to TRBD2. The CDR3 length is 20 residues. With V trimmed by 6 bases and J by 8 bases, 22 bases remained unmatched. Germline CDR1 and CDR2: SGHTA and FQGTGA. CDR3 in DNA: TGTGCCAGCAGTCGAAACCGACTAGCGGGAGGGTATAAGCACAGAGGTACGCAGTATTTT. This sequence encodes CASSRNRLAGGYKHRGTQYF.

The V and J genes are TRBV5-1 and TRBJ2-7, with a tentative D call TRBD2 (6 bases). Trimming took off 2 bases at V and 5 bases at J, with 14 bases between the two ends. The CDR3 extends over 14 amino acids. Germline V gene sequence: CDR1 SGHRS, CDR2 YFSETQ. The chain's CDR3 is CASSFRLDPHEQYF. CDR3 DNA sequence: TGCGCCAGCAGCTTTCGACTAGACCCTCACGAGCAGTACTTC.

This sequence joins TRBV5-1 and TRBJ2-3; 8 positions agree with TRBD2. V shed 3 bases, J shed 2 bases, and the junction held 11 bases outside the gene matches. The CDR3 is 17 residues long. The germline V gene has CDR1 SGHRS and CDR2 YFSETQ. The CDR3 is CASSYRLSGGVTDTQYF. The CDR3, as DNA: TGCGCCAGCAGCTACCGACTAAGCGGGGGTGTCACAGATACGCAGTATTTT. The full variable domain, completed using reference TRBV5-1 and TRBJ2-3, is KAGVTQTPRYLIKTRGQQVTLSCSPISGHRSVSWYQQTPGQGLQFLFEYFSETQRNKGNFPGRFSGRQFSNSRSEMNVSTLELGDSALYLCASSYRLSGGVTDTQYFGPGTRLTVL.